The TCR beta chain under discussion was sequenced for a study of blood T cell repertoires in COVID-19. Study-wide background: PBMCs, B-cell-depleted T cells, or T cells provided the cDNA or gDNA that made up the material.

The V end lost 3 bases, the J end lost 2 bases, and 14 bases lay between the germline ends. The CDR3 contains 16 residues. Per germline, CDR1 LNHDA and CDR2 SQIVND (reference sequence). TCRdb's copy holds only in-frame clones and misses some; the assay was immunoSEQ multiplex PCR. The table records about 140,000 clones, roughly 83% of them present only once. This clonotype was sampled from a man in his forties with acute COVID-19. The J gene is TRBJ2-1, the V gene TRBV19, with TRBD1 as a possible D gene (6 bases). Sequences were obtained from PBMCs or T cells enriched from blood (not recorded which). In DNA form, the CDR3 reads TGTGCCAGTAGTATGGTAGGCCAGGGGACCTACAATGAGCAGTTCTTC. Translating gives CASSMVGQGTYNEQFF.